This is a list of T cell receptor beta chains from one sample in a study of sequential checkpoint blockade in melanoma. Assay: immunoSEQ multiplex PCR; the TCRdb copy retains only in-frame clones and omits some. The table shows roughly 2,000 clones, with roughly 24% occurring only once. Sequences were derived from tumor tissue (inferred from file names), sampled from a patient given nivolumab and ipilimumab in sequence. The receptor source for this set is a human donor with melanoma. Both conserved end residues are part of each CDR3. The order of the fields is clone size, D gene, J gene, V gene, CDR3 protein, CDR3 DNA. D genes are given only for firm matches. Size values are once, few and many counts, or a class for expanded clones, and some rows have none.

-,-,TRBJ2-3,TRBV12-5,CASGAGGAGGTQYF,TGTGCCAGCGGCGCAGGGGGCGCGGGAGGTACGCAGTATTTT
medium-sized,-,TRBJ1-1,TRBV14,CASSQEMRGTEAFF,TGTGCCAGCAGCCAAGAAATGAGGGGGACTGAAGCTTTCTTT
medium-sized,-,TRBJ2-7,TRBV11-3,CASSSAGGYYEQYF,TGTGCCAGCAGCTCCGCCGGTGGATACTACGAGCAGTACTTC
few,-,TRBJ1-5,TRBV6-8,CASSYSPDSNQPQHF,TGTGCCAGCAGTTACTCGCCGGATAGCAATCAGCCCCAGCATTTT
few,-,TRBJ1-5,TRBV25-1,CASSGTLAGGGQPQHF,TGTGCCAGCAGTGGGACCTTGGCGGGGGGGGGTCAGCCCCAGCATTTT
-,-,TRBJ2-1,TRBV6-8,CAISAPDLSSYNEQFF,TGTGCCATCAGTGCGCCTGACTTAAGCTCCTACAATGAGCAGTTCTTC
-,TRBD2,TRBJ2-2,TRBV29-1,CSVRLAGGTGELFF,TGCAGCGTTAGGCTAGCGGGGGGCACCGGGGAGCTGTTTTTT
medium-sized,TRBD1,TRBJ1-4,TRBV11-3,CASRDDREKGATNEKLFF,TGTGCCAGCAGAGATGACAGGGAAAAAGGGGCTACTAATGAAAAACTGTTTTTT
few,-,TRBJ1-1,TRBV6-8,CASFDSLRMTAFF,TGTGCCAGCTTCGACTCACTCAGGATGACAGCTTTCTTT
few,-,TRBJ1-6,TRBV11-3,CASSLLTGTNSPLHF,TGTGCCAGCAGCTTACTAACAGGGACTAATTCACCCCTCCACTTT
-,TRBD1,TRBJ1-2,TRBV11-3,CASRPGTGGAYGYTF,TGTGCCAGCAGACCCGGGACAGGGGGCGCATATGGCTACACCTTC
large,-,TRBJ1-6,TRBV6-8,CASSSPPMALHF,TGTGCCAGCAGCTCTCCACCTATGGCCCTCCACTTT
-,-,TRBJ1-3,TRBV13,CASRRTVSGNTIYF,TGTGCCAGCAGAAGGACAGTCTCTGGAAACACCATATATTTT
medium-sized,-,TRBJ1-3,TRBV16,CASSQGGRSGNTIYF,TGTGCCAGCAGCCAAGGTGGTAGGTCTGGAAACACCATATATTTT
few,TRBD1,TRBJ1-5,TRBV19,CASLPGQGNQPQHF,TGTGCCAGTTTGCCGGGACAGGGGAATCAGCCCCAGCATTTT
-,-,TRBJ2-1,TRBV14,CASNQVSGLANEQFF,TGTGCCAGCAACCAAGTATCAGGGCTAGCCAATGAGCAGTTCTTC
medium-sized,-,TRBJ1-2,TRBV6-8,CASSNLAGVEGYTF,TGTGCCAGCAGCAATCTGGCGGGGGTGGAGGGCTACACCTTC
once,-,TRBJ1-3,TRBV4-1,CASSQGPTPEYF,TGCGCCAGCAGCCAAGGACCCACGCCAGAATATTTT
medium-sized,TRBD2,TRBJ2-5,TRBV28,CASSLNGLAEGSETQYF,TGTGCCAGCAGTTTAAATGGTCTAGCGGAGGGGTCCGAGACCCAGTACTTC
medium-sized,-,TRBJ2-5,TRBV11-3,CASSLDSSGETQYF,TGTGCCAGCAGCCTGGACTCCTCGGGGGAGACCCAGTACTTC
medium-sized,-,TRBJ1-5,TRBV19,CASSSSRGHQPQHF,TGTGCCAGTAGTTCTTCCAGGGGCCATCAGCCCCAGCATTTT
medium-sized,TRBD1,TRBJ2-7,TRBV9,CASSAGGGDEQYF,TGTGCCAGCAGCGCAGGGGGCGGAGACGAGCAGTACTTC
few,-,TRBJ1-2,TRBV28,CASSLGQGPNLIF,TGTGCCAGCAGTTTGGGGCAGGGGCCAAATCTCATCTTC
few,-,TRBJ1-1,TRBV28,CASSKQGITEAFF,TGTGCCAGCAGCAAACAGGGCATCACTGAAGCTTTCTTT
-,TRBD1,TRBJ2-5,TRBV5-1,CASSLGQGAGETQYF,TGCGCCAGCAGCTTGGGACAGGGGGCCGGGGAGACCCAGTACTTC
few,-,TRBJ2-3,TRBV6-4,CATRAGDTQYF,TGTGCCACCAGGGCGGGTGATACGCAGTATTTT
-,TRBD1,TRBJ1-1,TRBV11-3,CASSLDGRGSTEAFF,TGTGCCAGCAGCTTAGATGGCAGGGGGAGCACTGAAGCTTTCTTT
few,-,TRBJ2-2,TRBV18,CASSPGQTTGELFF,TGTGCCAGCTCACCAGGACAGACCACCGGGGAGCTGTTTTTT
-,-,TRBJ2-5,TRBV7-7,CATSQAGAYQETQYF,TGTGCCACCAGCCAAGCAGGGGCCTACCAAGAGACCCAGTACTTC
medium-sized,TRBD1,TRBJ2-7,TRBV9,CASKGTVGSYEQYF,TGTGCCAGCAAAGGGACAGTAGGTTCCTACGAGCAGTACTTC
-,TRBD1,TRBJ1-3,TRBV6-8,CASSNRTNRGRGNTIYF,TGTGCCAGCAGTAACCGAACTAACAGGGGTCGTGGAAACACCATATATTTT